The 19 T cell receptor beta chains presented below share a single source sample, sequenced in a study of blood T cell repertoires in COVID-19. Sequencing was performed with immunoSEQ multiplex PCR; in TCRdb, only in-frame clones are kept and a portion is missing. Of about 140,000 clones listed, around 83% are singletons. The material sequenced was peripheral blood. These receptor sequences come from a woman aged 55-70 years with acute or convalescent COVID-19.

The chain uses TRBV30 and TRBJ1-2, with 7 positions matching TRBD1. This CDR3 has 13 amino acids. Germline V gene data show CDR1 as GTSNPN and CDR2 as SVGIG (reference sequence). V was pared by 0 bases and J by 7 bases, with 5 bases of the junction left unmatched. The CDR3 nucleotides read TGTGCCTGGAGTGTTACAGGGGTCGGTGGCTACACCTTC. This sequence encodes CAWSVTGVGGYTF.

The gene calls are TRBV28 and TRBJ1-4; D may be TRBD1 (5 bases). This CDR3 is built from 14 residues. The V gene lost 5 bases and the J gene lost 4 bases, with 11 bases spanning the gap. The germline V gene has CDR1 MDHEN and CDR2 SYDVKM. DNA for the CDR3: TGTGCCAGCAGTGGGGCCGTCTTTAATGAAAAACTGTTTTTT. This codes for CASSGAVFNEKLFF.

This clone came up once. This sequence joins TRBV7-9 and TRBJ1-1; D remains ambiguous. The germline CDR1 and CDR2 sequences are SEHNR and FQNEAQ (reference sequence). Trimming cost V 1 base and J 2 bases, with 8 bases left between them. This CDR3 contains 14 residues. CDR3 nucleotides: TGTGCCAGCAGCTTAGGACCGGGAAACACTGAAGCTTTCTTT. It codes for CASSLGPGNTEAFF.

The chain recombines TRBV3-1 (or the pseudogene TRBV3-2) with TRBJ2-1; 10 positions agree with TRBD2. The CDR3 is 16 residues long. The J segment lost 8 bases and the V segment lost 3 bases, leaving 10 bases of the junction unmatched. Germline V gives CDR1 LGHDT, CDR2 YNNKEL (reference sequence). CDR3 nucleotide sequence: TGTGCCAGCAGCCAGAGGAGAAGCGGGGGGGCCGATGAGCAGTTCTTC. Amino acids: CASSQRRSGGADEQFF.

The chain is built from TRBV10-2 and TRBJ2-1, with 11 bases matching TRBD2. The CDR3 is 15 amino acids. The germline CDR1 and CDR2 sequences are WSHSY and SAAADI. V was pared by 6 bases and J by 7 bases, with 8 bases of the junction left unmatched. This CDR3 reads CASRTTSGGGNEQFF. The CDR3 nucleotides are TGCGCCAGCAGGACCACTAGCGGGGGTGGAAATGAGCAGTTCTTC.

The chain carries TRBV10-2 and TRBJ1-5; no reliable D call. The germline V gene encodes CDR1 WSHSY and CDR2 SAAADI. CDR3 size: 13 residues. V was shortened by 8 bases and J by 1 base, with 9 bases between the two germline ends. For the CDR3, the DNA is TGCGCCAGCGTGGCTTACAGCAATCAGCCCCAGCATTTT. It translates to CASVAYSNQPQHF.

V is TRBV29-1 and J is TRBJ2-1, with TRBD2 matching 11 bases. The CDR3 spans 13 residues. V lost 7 bases, J lost 7 bases, and 6 bases stayed unmatched. Germline V gene sequence: CDR1 SQVTM, CDR2 ANQGSEA. The CDR3 spells CSGRLAGRNEQFF. The DNA of the CDR3 is TGCAGCGGAAGACTAGCGGGGAGGAATGAGCAGTTCTTC.

This chain uses TRBV7-2 with TRBJ1-5; no clear D. The germline gives CDR1 SGHTA, CDR2 FQGNSA. The CDR3 is made up of 13 amino acids. With 3 bases removed from V and 4 bases from J, the gap between germline ends came to 7 bases. The CDR3 region is CASSFERNQPQHF. CDR3 nucleotide sequence: TGTGCCAGCAGCTTTGAGAGGAATCAGCCCCAGCATTTT.

The chain uses TRBV7-9 and TRBJ2-2, with TRBD2 identical over 10 bases. The junction had 7 bases not matched to a gene; V was cut back by 5 bases and J by 1 base. The CDR3 runs 17 residues. Germline-derived CDR1 and CDR2 are SEHNR and FQNEAQ (reference sequence). The CDR3: CASSPKPSGGNTGELFF. Written as DNA, the CDR3 is TGTGCCAGCAGCCCCAAACCTAGCGGGGGGAACACCGGGGAGCTGTTTTTT. Full variable domain (outside the CDR3, taken from reference TRBV7-9 and TRBJ2-2): DTGVSQNPRHKITKRGQNVTFRCDPISEHNRLYWYRQTLGQGPEFLTYFQNEAQLEKSRLLSDRFSAERPKGSFSTLEIQRTEQGDSAMYLCASSPKPSGGNTGELFFGEGSRLTVL.

The chain uses TRBV24-1 and TRBJ2-1; 7 bases line up with TRBD2. The CDR3 is made up of 15 amino acids. CDR1 is KGHDR and CDR2 is SFDVKD in the germline V gene. Trimming removed 4 bases from V and 6 bases from J; junction bases left unmatched: 8. CDR3 nucleotide sequence: TGTGCCACCAGTGACCCCCTGTTAGCGGGCAATGAGCAGTTCTTC. Amino acid sequence: CATSDPLLAGNEQFF.

The V gene is TRBV5-1, the J gene TRBJ2-1; 8 bases map to TRBD2. The V gene end was trimmed by 2 bases and the J gene end by 1 base; junction bases not matched to a gene: 2. Germline lookup yields CDR1 SGHRS and CDR2 YFSETQ. The CDR3 sequence is 15 residues long. CDR3 sequence (DNA): TGCGCCAGCAGCTTAGCGGGGGTTTCCTACAATGAGCAGTTCTTC. It translates to CASSLAGVSYNEQFF.

The V call is TRBV2, the J call TRBJ2-1, with 8 bases fitting TRBD2. Germline values: CDR1 SNHLY, CDR2 FYNNEI. V dropped 8 bases and J dropped 0; count of bases not matched to a gene: 9. The CDR3 runs to 16 residues. For the CDR3, the DNA is TGTGCCAGCCGGGCGGCGGGGGGTCGCTCCTACAATGAGCAGTTCTTC. It yields the protein CASRAAGGRSYNEQFF. The full variable domain, completed using reference TRBV2 and TRBJ2-1, is EPEVTQTPSHQVTQMGQEVILRCVPISNHLYFYWYRQILGQKVEFLVSFYNNEISEKSEIFDDQFSVERPDGSNFTLKIRSTKLEDSAMYFCASRAAGGRSYNEQFFGPGTRLTVL.

This clone was picked up a small number of times. The chain couples TRBV23-1 to TRBJ1-2, with TRBD1 as a possible D gene (6 bases). TRBV23-1 has ORF status, its function being uncertain. The CDR3 sequence is 14 residues long. V lost 0 bases, J lost 6 bases, and 11 bases lay in between. CDR3 DNA: TGCGCCAGCAGTCAATCGCCCAGGGGTGATGGCTACACCTTC. Translating it yields CASSQSPRGDGYTF.

This sequence joins TRBV28 and TRBJ1-5, with TRBD1 matching 7 bases. CDR3 length equals 14 residues. Losses at the gene ends were 2 bases for V and 3 bases for J; bases not matched to a gene: 1. CDR1 and CDR2 (germline): MDHEN, SYDVKM. CDR3 amino acids: CASSLRGHNQPQHF. CDR3 nucleotides: TGTGCCAGCAGTTTAAGGGGGCACAATCAGCCCCAGCATTTT.

The chain uses TRBV28 and TRBJ1-5, with 7 bases fitting TRBD1. Germline V lookup: CDR1 MDHEN, CDR2 SYDVKM. Germline trimming cut 5 bases from V and 0 bases from J; bases unmatched to any gene: 13. The CDR3 is 18 amino acids. The CDR3: CASSEGGKMGYSNQPQHF. The DNA of the CDR3 is TGTGCCAGCAGTGAAGGGGGCAAGATGGGATATAGCAATCAGCCCCAGCATTTT.

J is TRBJ2-7 and V is TRBV5-4, with TRBD1 identical over 7 bases. With V trimmed by 4 bases and J by 1 base, 5 bases remained unmatched. The CDR3 spans 14 residues. Germline assignment: CDR1 SGHNT and CDR2 YYREEE (reference sequence). The CDR3 DNA reads as TGTGCCAGCAGCGAGCAGACAGGGTCCTACGAGCAGTACTTC. It is translated as CASSEQTGSYEQYF.

The rearrangement uses TRBV12-3 or TRBV12-4 and TRBJ1-2, with D perhaps matching TRBD1 (6 bases). This CDR3 is built from 12 residues. V shed 6 bases and J shed 2 bases, with 7 bases lying between them. The CDR3 loop is CASSTGNYGYTF. CDR3 in DNA: TGTGCCAGCAGCACAGGGAACTATGGCTACACCTTC.

The genes are TRBV9 and TRBJ2-2; D remains ambiguous. Germline V gives CDR1 SGDLS, CDR2 YYNGEE. This CDR3 spans 14 amino acids. V shed 3 bases and J shed 4 bases, with 10 bases lying between them. CDR3 sequence: CASSATLSTGELFF. In DNA form, the CDR3 reads TGTGCCAGCAGCGCTACCTTGAGCACCGGGGAGCTGTTTTTT.

V is TRBV6-2 or TRBV6-3 and J is TRBJ1-5; 10 bases match TRBD1. J gave up 9 bases and V 0 bases, and 11 bases lay outside the gene matches. Germline V gives CDR1 MNHEY, CDR2 SVGEGT. This CDR3 region has 17 residues. Here the CDR3 DNA reads TGTGCCAGCAGTTACTCGTGGGACAGGGGCTCGGAACGGCCCCAGCATTTT. Amino acids: CASSYSWDRGSERPQHF.